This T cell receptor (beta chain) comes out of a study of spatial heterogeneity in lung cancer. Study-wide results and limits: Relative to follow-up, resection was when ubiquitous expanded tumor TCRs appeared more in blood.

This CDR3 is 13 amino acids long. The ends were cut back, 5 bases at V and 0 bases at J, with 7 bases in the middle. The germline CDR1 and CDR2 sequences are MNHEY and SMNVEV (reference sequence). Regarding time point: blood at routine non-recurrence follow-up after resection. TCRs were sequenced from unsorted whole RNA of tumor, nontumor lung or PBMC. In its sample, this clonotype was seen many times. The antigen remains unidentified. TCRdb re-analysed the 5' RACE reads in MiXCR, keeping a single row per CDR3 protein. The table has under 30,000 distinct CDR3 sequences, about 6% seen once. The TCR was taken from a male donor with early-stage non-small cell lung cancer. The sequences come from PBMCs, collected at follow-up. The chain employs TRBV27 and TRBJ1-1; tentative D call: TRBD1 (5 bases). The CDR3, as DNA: TGTGCCAGCAGTGAGGGGATGAACACTGAAGCTTTCTTT. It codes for CASSEGMNTEAFF.